Listed below are T cell receptor beta chains from one sample, sequenced in a study of control samples from healthy donors and cancer patients. Method: immunoSEQ multiplex PCR; TCRdb's copy keeps in-frame clones and lacks some. The data show some 150,000 clones, over 90% seen once. What was sequenced was blood. All receptors come from a man between 45 and 60 years old in good health. The CDR3 runs from the conserved cysteine through the conserved F or W.

cdr3_length	v_call	j_call	cdr3_aa
12	TRBV7-9	TRBJ2-7	CASSFSSYEQYF
17	TRBV5-1	TRBJ2-7	CASSQPTSGEYSYEQYF
16	TRBV18	TRBJ2-7	CASSPRTGSGFDEQYF
16	TRBV28	TRBJ1-1	CASSFAYEYMNTEAFF
11	TRBV5-5	TRBJ2-2	CASSPGLAKFF
15	TRBV11-2	TRBJ1-2	CASSLGDRGLYGYTF
15	TRBV25-1	TRBJ2-1	CASSDALARYNEQFF
13	TRBV9	TRBJ1-1	CASSVTGVTEAFF
14	TRBV5-1	TRBJ1-6	CASSSTGGTSPLHF
17	TRBV9	TRBJ1-6	CASSVGQPGSYNSPLHF
16	TRBV2	TRBJ1-4	CASSERTGAPNEKLFF
15	TRBV24-1	TRBJ1-4	CATSARAAGKEKLFF
15	TRBV11-2	TRBJ2-3	CASSFTSAGADTQYF
15	TRBV9	TRBJ2-7	CASSPRAGPLYEQYF
17	TRBV4-1	TRBJ1-5	CASSQAPGGASNQPQHF
15	TRBV11-3	TRBJ2-1	CASSLNPGPYNEQFF
15	TRBV15	TRBJ1-1	CATSRGQFQNTEAFF
16	TRBV19	TRBJ1-5	CASTKGWDGNNQPQHF
16	TRBV6-5	TRBJ2-2	CASSYSDAINTGELFF
14	TRBV3-1/TRBV3-2	TRBJ2-1	CASQTSGRYNEQFF
15	TRBV9	TRBJ1-4	CASSVAGTREEKLFF
14	TRBV6-5	TRBJ1-1	CASRYTGVRTEAFF
14	TRBV19	TRBJ2-7	CASRRDRATYEQYF
15	TRBV7-9	TRBJ1-2	CASSPEVALQGGYTF
13	TRBV3-1/TRBV3-2	TRBJ1-1	CASSQERVRRAFF
15	TRBV15	TRBJ2-7	CATRKASGSRYEQYF
13	TRBV10-3	TRBJ2-1	CAINPGQGSEQFF
16	TRBV2	TRBJ2-1	CASSDGTSGSNNEQFF
15	TRBV5-1	TRBJ1-6	CASSPQGADNSPLHF
13	TRBV4-1	TRBJ1-5	CASSQVAGEPQHF
14	TRBV9	TRBJ2-7	CASSVGSQAYEQYF
14	TRBV19	TRBJ2-1	CASSIRAGDNEQFF
12	TRBV12-3/TRBV12-4	TRBJ2-7	CASRGLAYEQYF
16	TRBV13	TRBJ1-1	CASSLNPATGGPEAFF
19	TRBV6-6	TRBJ2-5	CASSLPGTSIKRGQETQYF
16	TRBV27	TRBJ1-1	CASSLSPTGRDTEAFF
14	TRBV2	TRBJ2-2	CASSYDRNTGELFF
16	TRBV6-4	TRBJ1-3	CASSDSGARSGNTIYF
14	TRBV7-9	TRBJ1-4	CASGGQTTNEKLFF
15	TRBV7-3	TRBJ2-5	CASSLSSSTGETQYF
14	TRBV6-5	TRBJ2-7	CASIVSGQGYEQYF
14	TRBV6-5	TRBJ1-5	CASRHNSEHQPQHF
14	TRBV19	TRBJ2-3	CASRRGGGGDTQYF
14	TRBV5-1	TRBJ2-7	CASSRSGQTYEQYF